The 28 T cell receptor beta chains in this list originate from one sample, sequenced in a study of T cells in Graves' hyperthyroidism and ophthalmopathy. What was amplified from RNA transcripts were TCR beta CDR3 regions. The study used the HTBI primer set for a first-round RT-PCR of the TCR CDR3. TCRdb re-called the multiplex PCR reads with MiXCR, one entry per CDR3 protein. The data show almost 600,000 distinct CDR3 sequences, more than 11% seen once. Input material: blood. The receptors derive from a woman aged 30 to 39 with Graves' hyperthyroidism that later progressed to Graves' ophthalmopathy.

The rearrangement links TRBV9 to TRBJ2-5; weak D call: TRBD1 (5 bases). CDR1 and CDR2 (germline): SGDLS, YYNGEE. This CDR3 spans 14 amino acids. V was pared by 0 bases and J by 1 base, with 7 bases between. The CDR3 sequence: CASSVGTTQETQYF. CDR3 nucleotides: TGTGCCAGCAGCGTAGGGACAACCCAAGAGACCCAGTACTTC.

This clonotype was recorded many times. V usage is TRBV16 and J usage is TRBJ1-4; D call uncertain. The CDR3 consists of 16 residues. Deletions cut 3 bases from V and 8 bases from J, with 19 bases between. Germline CDR1 reads KGHSY; CDR2 reads FQNENV. The CDR3, as DNA: TGTGCCAGCAGCCAGACCAGACTTACACGAGGCGAAAAACTGTTTTTT. The encoded protein is CASSQTRLTRGEKLFF.

This clonotype was counted at least ten times. This rearrangement joins TRBV10-3 to TRBJ2-3, with 8 nucleotides matching TRBD2. There are 12 residues in the CDR3. Germline CDR1 is ENHRY and CDR2 is SYGVKD. V was clipped by 3 bases and J by 10 bases; unmatched bases: 3. CDR3 amino acids: CAISDGREAQYF. The CDR3 nucleotides read TGTGCCATCAGTGACGGGCGGGAGGCGCAGTATTTT.

This clonotype was counted ten times or more. This chain links TRBV27 with TRBJ1-5; 7 bases map to TRBD1. This CDR3 has 14 residues. Germline V gene lookup returns CDR1 MNHEY and CDR2 SMNVEV (reference sequence). Trimming cost V 5 bases and J 2 bases; bases outside gene matches: 3. The CDR3 DNA follows: TGTGCCAGCAGTCACACAGGGGGCAATCAGCCCCAGCATTTT. Encoded protein: CASSHTGGNQPQHF.

The rearrangement joins TRBV19 to TRBJ1-3; D possibly corresponds to TRBD1 (6 bases). Germline-derived CDR1 and CDR2 are LNHDA and SQIVND (reference sequence). The ends were cut back, 9 bases at V and 4 bases at J, with 16 bases in the middle. This CDR3 is built from 14 residues. As DNA, the CDR3 is TGTGCCAGCAGGAACCGGGACACAGGAAACACCATATATTTT. This encodes CASRNRDTGNTIYF. Filled out from reference TRBV19 and TRBJ1-3, the complete variable domain reads DGGITQSPKYLFRKEGQNVTLSCEQNLNHDAMYWYRQDPGQGLRLIYYSQIVNDFQKGDIAEGYSVSREKKESFPLTVTSAQKNPTAFYLCASRNRDTGNTIYFGEGSWLTVV.

Ten or more counts support this clonotype. The chain employs TRBV15 and TRBJ1-4, with TRBD1 matching over 8 bases. Per the germline V gene, CDR1 is LNHNV and CDR2 is YYDKDF (reference sequence). V trimming: 5 bases; J trimming: 7 bases; junction bases outside the gene matches: 12. The CDR3 extends over 16 amino acids. The CDR3 DNA reads as TGTGCCACCAGCCGACCGTTTCAGGGGGCGCCTGAAAAACTGTTTTTT. This gives the protein CATSRPFQGAPEKLFF.

This clonotype was picked up many times. V usage is TRBV20-1 and J usage is TRBJ2-3; TRBD2 aligns across 14 bases. The CDR3 loop spans 15 amino acids. Losses at the gene ends were 6 bases for V and 4 bases for J; bases not matched to a gene: 6. Per germline, CDR1 DFQATT and CDR2 SNEGSKA (reference sequence). In DNA, the CDR3 is TGCAGTGCGCGACTAGCGGGAGGGCCCGCAGATACGCAGTATTTT. This gives the protein CSARLAGGPADTQYF.

This clonotype was counted many times. DNA for the CDR3: TGTGCCAGCAGTTCTGGACAGCGCTCCTACGAGCAGTACTTC. Its translation: CASSSGQRSYEQYF. This sequence joins TRBV27 and TRBJ2-7; weak D call: TRBD1 (6 bases). This CDR3 comprises 14 residues. From germline, CDR1 is MNHEY and CDR2 SMNVEV (reference sequence). Trimming shortened V by 4 bases and J by 0 bases, and 10 bases separated the two germline ends.

This clonotype was observed at least ten times. The chain combines TRBV5-6 with TRBJ1-2; 7 bases align to TRBD1. V was pared by 1 base and J by 3 bases, with 9 bases of the junction left unmatched. Germline V gene lookup returns CDR1 SGHDT and CDR2 YYEEEE. This CDR3 comprises 16 residues. The CDR3 coding sequence is TGTGCCAGCAGCTTGTTTCGCAGGGGGGAGGACTATGGCTACACCTTC. This gives the protein CASSLFRRGEDYGYTF.

This clonotype was recorded many times. This chain joins TRBV11-3 and TRBJ2-1; D call uncertain. V gave up 2 bases and J gave up 0 bases, with 11 bases separating them. The CDR3 has 16 amino acids. Germline V gives CDR1 SGHNT, CDR2 YENEEA. CDR3 region: CASSLFGESSYNEQFF. The CDR3 region has the DNA TGTGCCAGCAGCTTATTCGGCGAGAGCTCCTACAATGAGCAGTTCTTC.

In the case of this clonotype: With a much larger clone just one base away, this may be a read error. The chain links TRBV20-1 to TRBJ2-3, with 14 positions matching TRBD2. This CDR3 has 15 residues. Germline V CDR1 and CDR2: DFQATT, SNEGSKA (reference sequence). The trim removed 5 bases at V and 1 base at J, leaving 2 bases unmatched. For the CDR3, the DNA is TGCAGTGCTTGGACTAGCGGGAGGCGCACAGATACGCAGTATTTT. Translating gives CSAWTSGRRTDTQYF.

This clonotype was observed many times. This sequence joins TRBV24-1 and TRBJ2-5, with a weak D call TRBD1 (6 bases). CDR1 KGHDR and CDR2 SFDVKD come from the germline V gene. This CDR3 spans 14 amino acids. With 5 bases removed from V and 3 bases from J, the gap between germline ends came to 12 bases. The chain's CDR3 is CATSGRQEEETQYF. The CDR3, as DNA: TGTGCCACCAGTGGCAGACAGGAGGAAGAGACCCAGTACTTC.

Details on this clonotype: A much larger clone lies one base from this, so it may be a read error. The gene calls are TRBV28 and TRBJ1-5, with D tentatively TRBD1 (6 bases). Germline loops: CDR1 MDHEN, CDR2 SYDVKM. The CDR3 totals 15 residues. CDR3 nucleotides: TGTGCCAGCAACCCTACAGGGATTGGCAATCAGCTCCAGCATTTT. This sequence encodes CASNPTGIGNQLQHF.

This clonotype was seen more than once but under ten times. V usage is TRBV19 and J usage is TRBJ1-5, with D maybe TRBD1 (5 bases). Trimming took 3 bases from V and 5 from J, leaving 11 bases between them. Germline CDR1 reads LNHDA; CDR2 reads SQIVND (reference sequence). The CDR3 totals 14 residues. The CDR3 loop is CASSIEGRYQPQHF. CDR3 nucleotide sequence: TGTGCCAGTAGTATTGAGGGGAGGTATCAGCCCCAGCATTTT.

This chain uses TRBV7-3 with TRBJ2-1; 13 bases agree with TRBD2. The J segment lost 4 bases and the V segment lost 0 bases, leaving 6 bases of the junction unmatched. The CDR3 length is 18 residues. The V gene's germline CDR1 is SGHTA and CDR2 FQGTGA. CDR3 sequence reads: CASSLTTTSGGRYNEQFF. In DNA, the CDR3 is TGTGCCAGCAGCTTAACAACGACTAGCGGGGGGCGTTACAATGAGCAGTTCTTC. Supplemented by reference TRBV7-3 and TRBJ2-1, the full variable domain reads GAGVSQTPSNKVTEKGKYVELRCDPISGHTALYWYRQSLGQGPEFLIYFQGTGAADDSGLPNDRFFAVRPEGSVSTLKIQRTERGDSAVYLCASSLTTTSGGRYNEQFFGPGTRLTVL.

This clonotype showed up many times. As DNA, the CDR3 is TGTGCCAGCTGCCTTGCGGGAGGGCCCTATGAGCAGTTCTTC. This gives the protein CASCLAGGPYEQFF. The gene calls are TRBV27 and TRBJ2-1; 9 nucleotides match TRBD2. Germline V gives CDR1 MNHEY, CDR2 SMNVEV (reference sequence). This CDR3 spans 14 amino acids. V shed 8 bases and J 8 bases; nucleotides not matched to a gene: 10.

Remarks on this clonotype: This is likely a read error, given that the CDR3 carries no conserved phenylalanine or tryptophan at its end. V is TRBV30 and J is TRBJ1-5; 7 bases line up with TRBD1. The CDR3 is made up of 13 amino acids. Unmatched junction bases numbered 6, after V lost 6 bases and J lost 4 bases. Per the germline V gene, CDR1 is GTSNPN and CDR2 is SVGIG (reference sequence). CDR3 in amino acids: CACDSGGNQPQHS. The CDR3 nucleotides read TGTGCCTGCGACTCAGGGGGAAATCAGCCCCAGCATTCT.

J is TRBJ1-5 and V is TRBV12-5; TRBD1 agrees at 8 bases. The ends lost 1 base at V and 2 bases at J; junction bases unmatched: 13. Per the germline V gene, CDR1 is LGHNT and CDR2 is FRNRAP. The CDR3 runs to 19 residues. The CDR3 DNA reads TGTGCTAGTGGTTTGGCCGGGAAAACAGGGGGAGAGGGCAATCAGCCCCAGCATTTT. Translation: CASGLAGKTGGEGNQPQHF.

This clonotype appeared many times. V usage is TRBV27 and J usage is TRBJ1-6; D possibly corresponds to TRBD1 (5 bases). This CDR3 is 15 amino acids long. Germline assignment: CDR1 MNHEY and CDR2 SMNVEV (reference sequence). V gave up 1 base and J gave up 5 bases, with 9 bases separating them. In DNA form, the CDR3 reads TGTGCCAGCAGTTTATGGGGACCCAATAATTCACCCCTCCACTTT. Translation: CASSLWGPNNSPLHF.

Notes on this clonotype: A much larger clonotype is one base distant, so this may be a read error. The chain combines TRBV2 with TRBJ2-5, with no clear D. The CDR3 sequence is 13 residues long. Germline V gene lookup returns CDR1 SNHLY and CDR2 FYNNEI. Here the CDR3 DNA reads TGTGCCAGCAGTGAATCGGTCCAAGAGGCCCAGTACTTC. Translation: CASSESVQEAQYF.

This sequence joins TRBV6-1 and TRBJ2-3, with D perhaps assigned TRBD1 or TRBD2 (6 bases each). Trimming removed 7 bases from V and 5 bases from J, with 19 bases in between. CDR3 length: 15 residues. Germline V gene sequence: CDR1 MNHNS, CDR2 SASEGT. The CDR3 nucleotides read TGTGCCAGCACCATGGTTTTAGGGGGGCGAGATACGCAGTATTTT. It encodes CASTMVLGGRDTQYF.

This clonotype was detected ten times or more. The genes are TRBV12-3 or TRBV12-4 and TRBJ2-2; D ambiguous. V lost 5 bases and J 6 bases, leaving 4 bases between the germline ends. The CDR3 is 11 residues long. CDR3 amino acids: CASSRSGELFF. The CDR3 nucleotides are TGTGCCAGCAGTCGTTCCGGGGAGCTGTTTTTT.

This clonotype was recorded many times. The chain couples TRBV28 to TRBJ2-3, with 9 bases identical to TRBD2. V dropped 4 bases and J dropped 5; count of bases not matched to a gene: 7. CDR1 is MDHEN and CDR2 is SYDVKM in the germline V gene. The CDR3 sequence is 15 residues long. The CDR3 sequence is CASSSAGGGEDTQYF. The CDR3 DNA reads TGTGCCAGCAGTTCCGCGGGCGGGGGGGAAGATACGCAGTATTTT.

This clonotype has at least ten counts. V gene TRBV28 combines with J gene TRBJ1-6, with D perhaps TRBD1 (5 bases). Germline CDR1 reads MDHEN; CDR2 reads SYDVKM. With 3 bases removed from V and 8 bases from J, the gap between germline ends came to 23 bases. This CDR3 has 18 residues. The DNA of the CDR3 is TGTGCCAGCAGTTTTAGTCCGGGGCTGGGCTCCTTGGATTCACCCCTCCACTTT. Translation: CASSFSPGLGSLDSPLHF.

At least ten counts were recorded for this clonotype. The chain's CDR3 is CASSPGTSGSSDTQYF. In nucleotides, the CDR3 is TGTGCCAGCTCACCTGGGACTAGCGGGAGTTCAGATACGCAGTATTTT. This chain links TRBV18 with TRBJ2-3, with 14 bases identical to TRBD2. CDR3 length: 16 residues. V dropped 3 bases and J dropped 4; count of bases not matched to a gene: 3. Looked up from germline, CDR1 is KGHSH and CDR2 is LQKENI.

This clonotype was detected ten times or more. V is TRBV24-1 and J is TRBJ2-2, with 7 bases identical to TRBD2. The CDR3 runs to 15 residues. Germline loops: CDR1 KGHDR, CDR2 SFDVKD. The trim removed 3 bases at V and 6 bases at J, leaving 6 bases unmatched. This CDR3 is CATSDRGDRAGELFF. The CDR3 nucleotides read TGTGCCACCAGTGATCGGGGGGACCGGGCCGGGGAGCTGTTTTTT.

This clonotype was counted ten times or more. This chain connects TRBV7-2 to TRBJ2-3; a possible D gene is TRBD1 (6 bases). Germline CDR1 reads SGHTA; CDR2 reads FQGNSA. CDR3 length equals 16 residues. Between the trimmed V and J ends, which lost 2 bases and 3 bases, there was a span of 15 bases. CDR3 nucleotides: TGTGCCAGCAGCTTATCCGGGACACCGAGGACAGATACGCAGTATTTT. It specifies CASSLSGTPRTDTQYF.

This clonotype was seen at least ten times. The chain links TRBV6-1 to TRBJ2-1; possible D gene TRBD2, 6 bases. CDR3 length: 12 amino acids. The germline V and J ends were trimmed by 5 bases and 10 bases, with 12 bases remaining between them. CDR1 is MNHNS, CDR2 SASEGT, per germline. The DNA of the CDR3 is TGTGCCAGCAGTCGGGACTCTGGAGAGCAGTTCTTC. Translating it yields CASSRDSGEQFF.